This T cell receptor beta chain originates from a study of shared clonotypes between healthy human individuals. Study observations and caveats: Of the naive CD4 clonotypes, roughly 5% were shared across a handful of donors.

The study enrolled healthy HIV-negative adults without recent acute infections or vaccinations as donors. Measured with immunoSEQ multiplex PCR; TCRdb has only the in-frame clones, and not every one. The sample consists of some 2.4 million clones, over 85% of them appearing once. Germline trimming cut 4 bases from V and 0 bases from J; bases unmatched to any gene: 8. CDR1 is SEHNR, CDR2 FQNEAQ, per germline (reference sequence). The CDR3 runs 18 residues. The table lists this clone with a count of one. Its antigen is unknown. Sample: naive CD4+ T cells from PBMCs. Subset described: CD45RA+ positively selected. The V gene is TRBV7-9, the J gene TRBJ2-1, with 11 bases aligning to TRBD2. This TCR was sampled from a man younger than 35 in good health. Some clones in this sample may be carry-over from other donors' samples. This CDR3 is CASSSRGTSGNSYNEQFF. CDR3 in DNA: TGTGCCAGCAGCTCCCGGGGGACTAGCGGCAACTCCTACAATGAGCAGTTCTTC.